The 29 T cell receptor beta chains below all came from one sample that was sequenced in a study of T cells in Graves' hyperthyroidism and ophthalmopathy. It was RNA transcripts that yielded the amplified TCR beta CDR3 regions. First-round RT-PCR targeting the TCR CDR3 was performed with the HTBI primer set. MiXCR, run by TCRdb on the multiplex PCR reads, gives a single entry per CDR3 protein. The table lists around 350,000 distinct CDR3 sequences, roughly 15% of them singletons, with approximately 19% in the top ten. The specimen was blood. These receptors were obtained from an older woman with Graves' ophthalmopathy.

V and J are TRBV6-5 and TRBJ2-1; 9 bases are a match to TRBD1. J gave up 4 bases and V 8 bases, and 6 bases lay outside the gene matches. Germline CDR1 is MNHEY and CDR2 is SVGAGI. The CDR3 extends over 14 amino acids. This chain's CDR3 is CASGHGQGYNEQFF. The CDR3 bases are TGTGCCAGCGGACACGGACAGGGGTACAATGAGCAGTTCTTC.

This clonotype showed up many times. The rearrangement links TRBV20-1 to TRBJ2-1; 9 bases fit TRBD1. Looked up from germline, CDR1 is DFQATT and CDR2 is SNEGSKA (reference sequence). This CDR3 has 14 residues. This chain's CDR3 is CSGLKGQGNNEQFF. The CDR3 DNA follows: TGCAGCGGCCTTAAGGGACAGGGTAACAATGAGCAGTTCTTC.

V gene TRBV19 combines with J gene TRBJ2-7; weak D call: TRBD2 (5 bases). The CDR3 contains 13 residues. CDR1 and CDR2 (germline): LNHDA, SQIVND (reference sequence). Trimming left V 6 bases short and J 0 bases short, with 9 bases between. The CDR3 bases are TGTGCCAGTAGACGGGGAAACTCCTACGAGCAGTACTTC. Residues: CASRRGNSYEQYF. The whole variable domain, remainder taken from reference TRBV19 and TRBJ2-7, is DGGITQSPKYLFRKEGQNVTLSCEQNLNHDAMYWYRQDPGQGLRLIYYSQIVNDFQKGDIAEGYSVSREKKESFPLTVTSAQKNPTAFYLCASRRGNSYEQYFGPGTRLTVT.

The V call is TRBV18, the J call TRBJ2-1; 9 bases are a match to TRBD1. Looked up from germline, CDR1 is KGHSH and CDR2 is LQKENI. V was clipped by 3 bases and J by 4 bases; unmatched bases: 4. The CDR3 length is 15 residues. The CDR3, as DNA: TGTGCCAGCTCACCGATGACAGGGGGATACAATGAGCAGTTCTTC. Translating it yields CASSPMTGGYNEQFF.

There are a few counts of this clonotype. The gene calls are TRBV5-8 and TRBJ2-3; D perhaps matches TRBD1 (6 bases). Trimming left V 4 bases short and J 1 base short, with 16 bases between. This CDR3 is built from 16 residues. CDR1 and CDR2 (germline): SGHTS, YDEGEE. CDR3: CASSRGTTRGTDTQYF. The CDR3 DNA follows: TGTGCCAGCAGCCGTGGGACAACACGAGGCACAGATACGCAGTATTTT. Complete variable domain (other parts from reference TRBV5-8 and TRBJ2-3): EAGVTQSPTHLIKTRGQQATLRCSPISGHTSVYWYQQALGLGLQFLLWYDEGEERNRGNFPPRFSGRQFPNYSSELNVNALELEDSALYLCASSRGTTRGTDTQYFGPGTRLTVL.

This clonotype was counted only a few times. Germline and junction disagree at one end, which may indicate a read error. This sequence joins TRBV27 and TRBJ1-3, with a possible D match to TRBD1 (5 bases). Germline V lookup: CDR1 MNHEY, CDR2 SMNVEV (reference sequence). This CDR3 comprises 14 residues. CDR3 in DNA: TGTGCCAGCAGTCTATCACCGGGACTGGCGACCATATATTTT. Translation: CASSLSPGLATIYF.

The sample holds many counts of this clonotype. The gene calls are TRBV6-1 and TRBJ2-3, with D uncertain. The length of the CDR3 is 11 residues. V shed 7 bases and J shed 6 bases, with 8 bases lying between them. The germline V gene encodes CDR1 MNHNS and CDR2 SASEGT. The CDR3 is CASTHGDTQYF. The CDR3 DNA follows: TGTGCCAGCACCCATGGGGATACGCAGTATTTT.

This clonotype was detected ten times or more. This chain connects TRBV28 to TRBJ2-7; 7 nucleotides agree with TRBD1. Trimming removed 5 bases from V and 2 bases from J; junction bases left unmatched: 9. CDR3 size: 15 residues. Germline loops: CDR1 MDHEN, CDR2 SYDVKM. The CDR3: CASSLIRDSTYEQYF. DNA of the CDR3: TGTGCCAGCAGTCTAATCCGGGACAGTACCTACGAGCAGTACTTC.

This clonotype was picked up a small number of times. The chain couples TRBV4-1 to TRBJ1-5; 8 positions agree with TRBD1. CDR1 and CDR2 (germline): MGHRA, YSYEKL. Losses at the gene ends were 1 base for V and 7 bases for J; bases not matched to a gene: 9. This CDR3 is 16 amino acids long. The CDR3 sequence is CASSQGNRGTEQPQHF. Here the CDR3 DNA reads TGCGCCAGCAGCCAAGGCAACAGGGGGACGGAACAGCCCCAGCATTTT.

This clonotype has ten or more counts. CDR3 protein: CASSLDKGYEQYF. As DNA, the CDR3 is TGTGCCAGCAGCTTAGATAAGGGGTACGAGCAGTACTTC. The gene calls are TRBV11-2 and TRBJ2-7; maybe TRBD1 (5 bases). The CDR3 runs 13 residues. Germline lookup yields CDR1 SGHAT and CDR2 FQNNGV. With 0 bases removed from V and 4 bases from J, the gap between germline ends came to 7 bases.

The table lists this clonotype with a few counts. The J gene is TRBJ2-7, the V gene TRBV28; 16 bases match TRBD2. CDR3 length: 17 residues. Unmatched junction bases numbered 8, after V lost 5 bases and J lost 4 bases. CDR1 is MDHEN and CDR2 is SYDVKM in the germline V gene. Written as DNA, the CDR3 is TGTGCCAGCAGTCTGGGACTAGCGGGAGGGGGAGGGTACGAGCAGTACTTC. Translated, it gives CASSLGLAGGGGYEQYF.

The table lists this clonotype with many counts. The rearrangement links TRBV29-1 to TRBJ2-3, with TRBD1 matching over 8 bases. The CDR3 length is 13 residues. Germline values: CDR1 SQVTM, CDR2 ANQGSEA. V trimming: 6 bases; J trimming: 1 base; junction bases outside the gene matches: 3. In nucleotides, the CDR3 is TGCAGCGTGCCGGGACAGGGCACAGATACGCAGTATTTT. Translation: CSVPGQGTDTQYF.

The sample holds a few counts of this clonotype. The chain recombines TRBV20-1 with TRBJ2-3, with 8 bases identical to TRBD1. The CDR3 loop spans 15 amino acids. Germline V CDR1 and CDR2: DFQATT, SNEGSKA (reference sequence). Unmatched junction bases numbered 8, after V lost 6 bases and J lost 0 bases. Here the CDR3 DNA reads TGCAGTGCCGCCCCGACAGGGGCTAGCACAGATACGCAGTATTTT. Translating it yields CSAAPTGASTDTQYF.

Only a few counts were recorded for this clonotype. CDR3 sequence (DNA): TGTGCCACCAGTGATTTAGCGGAGTCGGGGACCCAGTACTTC. Amino acids: CATSDLAESGTQYF. The V call is TRBV24-1, the J call TRBJ2-5; the D gene is possibly TRBD2 (5 bases). The length of the CDR3 is 14 residues. V lost 1 base and J lost 7, with 12 bases in between. CDR1 KGHDR and CDR2 SFDVKD come from the germline V gene.

This clonotype was counted at least ten times. The chain employs TRBV18 and TRBJ2-5; no definite D call. There are 13 residues in the CDR3. Germline V gene data show CDR1 as KGHSH and CDR2 as LQKENI. Trimming removed 2 bases at V and 4 bases at J, with 8 bases between. DNA of the CDR3: TGTGCCAGCTCACCAAGCCGAGGAGAGACCCAGTACTTC. Its protein is CASSPSRGETQYF.

A few counts support this clonotype. The chain links TRBV7-9 to TRBJ1-6; D possibly corresponds to TRBD1 (5 bases). V gave up 5 bases and J gave up 10 bases, with 15 bases separating them. Germline CDR1 SEHNR, CDR2 FQNEAQ (reference sequence). The CDR3 totals 14 residues. The CDR3 loop reads CASSAVGVDSPLHF. CDR3 DNA sequence: TGTGCCAGCAGCGCGGTAGGGGTTGACTCACCCCTCCACTTT.

This clonotype occurred a few times. J is TRBJ2-7 and V is TRBV11-2, with D uncertain. Germline loops: CDR1 SGHAT, CDR2 FQNNGV. V was cut by 4 bases and J by 1 base, with 8 bases left in between. CDR3 length: 13 residues. The CDR3 is CASSSHTSYEQYF. The CDR3 DNA sequence: TGTGCCAGCAGCTCCCACACTTCCTACGAGCAGTACTTC. Full variable domain (rest looked up from reference TRBV11-2 and TRBJ2-7): EAGVAQSPRYKIIEKRQSVAFWCNPISGHATLYWYQQILGQGPKLLIQFQNNGVVDDSQLPKDRFSAERLKGVDSTLKIQPAKLEDSAVYLCASSSHTSYEQYFGPGTRLTVT.

This clonotype was seen only once. J is TRBJ2-4 and V is TRBV9; D is ambiguous. The CDR3 totals 12 residues. Germline V gene lookup returns CDR1 SGDLS and CDR2 YYNGEE. V gave up 9 bases and J gave up 3 bases, with 10 bases separating them. CDR3 in amino acids: CATGPDKNIQYF. For the CDR3, the DNA is TGTGCCACCGGTCCCGACAAAAACATTCAGTACTTC.

CDR3 region: CASSILWGELFF. DNA for the CDR3: TGTGCCAGCAGTATCCTGTGGGGGGAGCTGTTTTTT. J is TRBJ2-2 and V is TRBV28; D uncertain. Germline V gene sequence: CDR1 MDHEN, CDR2 SYDVKM. Trimming removed 5 bases from V and 8 bases from J, with 9 bases in between. The CDR3 is 12 residues long.

This clonotype has a count of ten or more. The chain employs TRBV12-3 or TRBV12-4 and TRBJ1-1, with D maybe TRBD1 (5 bases). Trimming shortened V by 3 bases and J by 1 base, and 9 bases separated the two germline ends. CDR3 length equals 14 residues. CDR3 DNA: TGTGCCAGCAGTTTTGGGGGACCGAACACTGAAGCTTTCTTT. Protein sequence: CASSFGGPNTEAFF.

The gene calls are TRBV29-1 and TRBJ2-1; no firm D call. Trimming pared 7 bases from V and 4 bases from J, leaving 11 bases between. The germline V gene has CDR1 SQVTM and CDR2 ANQGSEA. The CDR3 extends over 12 amino acids. The CDR3: CSGIARYNEQFF. The CDR3 DNA reads TGCAGCGGGATCGCTCGGTACAATGAGCAGTTCTTC.

There are many counts of this clonotype. The chain couples TRBV20-1 to TRBJ2-7; D is possibly TRBD2 (6 bases). This CDR3 comprises 14 residues. The V and J ends lost 5 bases and 3 bases respectively, with 17 bases between them. The V gene's germline CDR1 is DFQATT and CDR2 SNEGSKA (reference sequence). Written as DNA, the CDR3 is TGCAGTGCTTCAAGGATGGGGGGTAGCTACGAGCAGTACTTC. This encodes CSASRMGGSYEQYF.

The V call is TRBV19, the J call TRBJ1-5, with TRBD1 identical over 7 bases. The V gene end was trimmed by 3 bases and the J gene end by 1 base; junction bases not matched to a gene: 6. CDR1 is LNHDA, CDR2 SQIVND, per germline (reference sequence). This CDR3 has 16 amino acids. The CDR3 sequence is CASSIRRGQSNQPQHF. Here the CDR3 DNA reads TGTGCCAGTAGTATTCGGAGGGGGCAGAGCAATCAGCCCCAGCATTTT.

This chain links TRBV25-1 with TRBJ1-1; no firm D call. The CDR3 has 12 residues. V shed 6 bases and J shed 10 bases, with 15 bases lying between them. Germline V gene lookup returns CDR1 MGHDK and CDR2 SYGVNS. CDR3 region: CASSGNPGGAFF. The CDR3 DNA is TGTGCCAGCAGCGGAAATCCGGGAGGAGCTTTCTTT.

Turning to this clonotype: The CDR3 ends on some other residue instead of the conserved phenylalanine or tryptophan, so this is likely a read error. This CDR3 reads CATSRGRGPGYEQYC. The CDR3 DNA sequence: TGTGCCACCAGCAGAGGAAGGGGCCCGGGCTACGAGCAGTACTGC. The genes are TRBV15 and TRBJ2-7; D perhaps matches TRBD1 (5 bases). V dropped 1 base and J dropped 3 bases, with 13 bases sitting between them. Germline values: CDR1 LNHNV, CDR2 YYDKDF (reference sequence). The CDR3 covers 15 residues.

The V and J genes are TRBV19 and TRBJ2-3; TRBD2 aligns across 7 bases. CDR1 is LNHDA and CDR2 is SQIVND in the germline V gene (reference sequence). The CDR3 loop spans 16 amino acids. V trimming: 5 bases; J trimming: 6 bases; junction bases outside the gene matches: 14. The DNA of the CDR3 is TGTGCCAGTAGTCCCGACGGAGGGAGGGCCGTGGATACGCAGTATTTT. It codes for CASSPDGGRAVDTQYF. The complete variable domain, with remaining parts taken from reference TRBV19 and TRBJ2-3, reads DGGITQSPKYLFRKEGQNVTLSCEQNLNHDAMYWYRQDPGQGLRLIYYSQIVNDFQKGDIAEGYSVSREKKESFPLTVTSAQKNPTAFYLCASSPDGGRAVDTQYFGPGTRLTVL.

This clonotype was observed many times. One end of the junction does not line up with germline, which may come from a read error. V and J are TRBV5-1 and TRBJ2-1, with 11 bases aligning to TRBD2. The V gene's germline CDR1 is SGHRS and CDR2 YFSETQ. The CDR3 is 15 amino acids. The CDR3 sequence: CASSPGTSGYNEQFF. CDR3 DNA sequence: TGTGCCAGCAGCCCCGGGACTAGCGGTTACAATGAGCAGTTCTTC. Combining the CDR3 with reference TRBV5-1 and TRBJ2-1 gives the whole variable domain KAGVTQTPRYLIKTRGQQVTLSCSPISGHRSVSWYQQTPGQGLQFLFEYFSETQRNKGNFPGRFSGRQFSNSRSEMNVSTLELGDSALYLCASSPGTSGYNEQFFGPGTRLTVL.

V usage is TRBV6-1 and J usage is TRBJ2-2, with 7 nucleotides matching TRBD2. The CDR3 spans 14 residues. With V trimmed by 6 bases and J by 7 bases, 8 bases remained unmatched. CDR1 is MNHNS and CDR2 is SASEGT in the germline V gene. The DNA for the CDR3 is TGTGCCAGCAGCCCTCAGGGAGGGAGCGGGGAGCTGTTTTTT. Its translation: CASSPQGGSGELFF.

The chain joins TRBV29-1 to TRBJ2-1; 12 bases agree with TRBD2. Germline CDR1 SQVTM, CDR2 ANQGSEA. The CDR3 has 16 amino acids. V trimming: 6 bases; J trimming: 7 bases; junction bases outside the gene matches: 13. As DNA, the CDR3 is TGCAGCGTGGGCCAAGAAGGACTAGCGGGAAGGAATGAGCAGTTCTTC. Translating gives CSVGQEGLAGRNEQFF.